The clone carrying this TCR beta chain was seen a handful of times. What it recognizes is unknown. These data belong to a study of blood T cells in healthy people across ages. Turning to the study itself: Template switching picked up about one barcoded beta molecule for each two T cells.

Points from the study as a whole: Per million T cells, TCR beta diversity dropped about linearly as age rose. Diversity estimates drawn from one million T cells were deemed underestimates.

Each sample yielded at least 6 million isolated PBMCs. For the second PCR, which ran for about 6 to 11 cycles, a sample-barcoded 5' primer and a J-beta primer mix were used. TCRdb re-called the 5' RACE reads with MiXCR, one entry per CDR3 protein. The sample includes 650,000 to 800,000 distinct CDR3 sequences, approximately 48% of them seen just once. Sample: blood. The receptor was isolated from a man in his sixties in good health.

CDR3 protein: CASSQDPGSLGGETQYF. DNA of the CDR3: TGCGCCAGCAGCCAAGATCCGGGATCCCTAGGGGGAGAGACCCAGTACTTC. V usage is TRBV4-1 and J usage is TRBJ2-5; TRBD1 might be the D (6 bases). V lost 0 bases and J 4 bases, leaving 18 bases between the germline ends. CDR3 length: 17 residues. Per germline, CDR1 MGHRA and CDR2 YSYEKL.